This entry describes one T cell receptor beta chain. This sample stems from a study of blood T cell repertoires in COVID-19. Study background: Samples came from the United States, Italy and Spain, spanning acute and convalescent COVID-19. The analysed material was cDNA or gDNA that came from T cells, B-cell-depleted T cells, or PBMCs.

Sequenced by immunoSEQ multiplex PCR; TCRdb stores in-frame clones only, minus some. Of around 320,000 clones in the sample, almost 90% were seen once. The CDR3 extends over 14 amino acids. Germline V CDR1 and CDR2: LNHDA, SQIVND (reference sequence). Trimming removed 0 bases at V and 4 bases at J, with 9 bases between. The TCR was taken from a woman in her late teens or twenties with acute COVID-19. V and J are TRBV19 and TRBJ1-1, with no clear D. Material: PBMCs or T cells enriched from blood (not recorded which). CDR3 in DNA: TGTGCCAGTAGTATAGATCGTGAGGGCACTGAAGCTTTCTTT. Residues: CASSIDREGTEAFF.